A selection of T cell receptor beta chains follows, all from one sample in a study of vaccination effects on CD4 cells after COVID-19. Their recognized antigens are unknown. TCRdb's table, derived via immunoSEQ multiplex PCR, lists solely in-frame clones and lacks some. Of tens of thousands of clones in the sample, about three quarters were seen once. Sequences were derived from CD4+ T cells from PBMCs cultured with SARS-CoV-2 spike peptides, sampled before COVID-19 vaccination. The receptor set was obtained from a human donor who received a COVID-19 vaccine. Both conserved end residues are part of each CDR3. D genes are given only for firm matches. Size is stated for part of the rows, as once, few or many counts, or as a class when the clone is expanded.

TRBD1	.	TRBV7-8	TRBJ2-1	TGTGCCAGCAGCTTACGCGCCGAGGGACAGTCCTCCTACAATGAGCAGTTCTTC	CASSLRAEGQSSYNEQFF
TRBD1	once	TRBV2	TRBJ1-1	TGTGCCGGGGGACAGGGTGTAACTGAAGCTTTCTTT	CAGGQGVTEAFF
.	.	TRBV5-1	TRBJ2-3	TGCGCCAGCAGCGACCCCCGTACGGGCTGGACAGATACGCAGTATTTT	CASSDPRTGWTDTQYF
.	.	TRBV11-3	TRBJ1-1	TGTGCCAGCAGCTTAGATCGTAAAAGGGACGAGAACACTGAAGCTTTCTTT	CASSLDRKRDENTEAFF
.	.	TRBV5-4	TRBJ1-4	TGTGCCAGCAGCCCGGGCCCACGGGAAAAACTGTTTTTT	CASSPGPREKLFF
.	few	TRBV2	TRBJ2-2	TGTGCCAGCAGTGGAGGGGCTAGCACCGGGGAGCTGTTTTTT	CASSGGASTGELFF
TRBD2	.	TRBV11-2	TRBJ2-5	TGTGCCAGCAGCTCCCGACTAGCGGGGGGAGAGACCCAGTACTTC	CASSSRLAGGETQYF
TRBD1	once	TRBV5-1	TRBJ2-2	TGCGCCAGCAGCACAGACGTACGACAGGGAAGAACCGGGGAGCTGTTTTTT	CASSTDVRQGRTGELFF
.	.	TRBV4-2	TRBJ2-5	TGTGCCAGCAGCCAAGATACGGGGGCTGTTCGGGAGACCCAGTACTTC	CASSQDTGAVRETQYF
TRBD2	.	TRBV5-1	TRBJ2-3	TGCGCCAGCAGCTTCGAGGCTAGCGGAGGCACAGATACGCAGTATTTT	CASSFEASGGTDTQYF
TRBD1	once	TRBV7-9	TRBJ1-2	TGTGCCAGCAGCTTCCCCGTGGGACAGGGATTGGGAGTAAACTATGGCTACACCTTC	CASSFPVGQGLGVNYGYTF
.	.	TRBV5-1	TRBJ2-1	TGCGCCAGCAGAGGGGTTTCGGACAATGAGCAGTTCTTC	CASRGVSDNEQFF
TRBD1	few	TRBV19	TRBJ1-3	TGTGCCAGTAGCGACAGGGGGCTTGGAAACACCATATATTTT	CASSDRGLGNTIYF
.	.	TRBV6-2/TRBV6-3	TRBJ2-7	TGTGCCAGCAGCCGCCCCCTAGGTCCCTACGAGCAGTACTTC	CASSRPLGPYEQYF
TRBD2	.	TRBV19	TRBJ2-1	TGTGCCAGCCCCCTCAGTGTAGCGGGAGGCTTGAATGAGCAGTTCTTC	CASPLSVAGGLNEQFF
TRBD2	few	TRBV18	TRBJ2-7	TGTGCCAGCTCACCTAGCGGGGCTGCCTACGAGCAGTACTTC	CASSPSGAAYEQYF
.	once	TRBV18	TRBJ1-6	TGTGCCAGCTCACCGTCGAAGAGCTCCTATAATTCACCCCTCCACTTT	CASSPSKSSYNSPLHF
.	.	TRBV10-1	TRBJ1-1	TGCGCCAGCAGAAGGGGAGTGGGAAGGGTCACTGAAGCTTTCTTT	CASRRGVGRVTEAFF
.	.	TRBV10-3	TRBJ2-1	TGTGCCATTACAAACAGCTCCTACAATGAGCAGTTCTTC	CAITNSSYNEQFF
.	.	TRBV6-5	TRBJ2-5	TGTGCCAGCGGGGGGATGGAAGGAGGACGGACCCAGTACTTC	CASGGMEGGRTQYF
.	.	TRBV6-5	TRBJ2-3	TGTGCCAGCAGGACCCGGAGCAGCGATACGCAGTATTTT	CASRTRSSDTQYF
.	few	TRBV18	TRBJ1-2	TGTGCCAGCTCACCACCGAGATTCCAATCTAACTATGGCTACACCTTC	CASSPPRFQSNYGYTF
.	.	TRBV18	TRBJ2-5	TGTGCCAGCTCATCCGAACGATCCACCAGGGCGCAGAAAGAGACCCAGTACTTC	CASSSERSTRAQKETQYF
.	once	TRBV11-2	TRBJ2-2	TGTGCCAGCAGCTTCGTACGGGGCACCGGGGAGCTGTTTTTT	CASSFVRGTGELFF
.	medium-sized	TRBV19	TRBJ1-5	TGTGCCAGTAGCCCAGTGGGTGAGGTTCAGCCCCAGCATTTT	CASSPVGEVQPQHF
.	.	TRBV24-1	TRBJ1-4	TGTGCCACCAGTGATTGGTACATCGGGGAAGCCATTGAAAAACTGTTTTTT	CATSDWYIGEAIEKLFF